This paragraph reports one T cell receptor beta chain. This entry comes from a study of blood T cell repertoires in COVID-19. Study background: Spain, Italy and the United States supplied samples that represented acute and convalescent COVID-19. From T cells, B-cell-depleted T cells, or PBMCs came the material, which was cDNA or gDNA.

This CDR3 has 15 residues. Trimming took 0 bases from V and 1 from J, leaving 10 bases between them. Germline CDR1 SGHDT, CDR2 YYEEEE. Profiling relied on immunoSEQ multiplex PCR, and the TCRdb table lists in-frame clones only, not all of them. The sample comprises tens of thousands of clones, around 86% of which are singletons, and 6.5% to 9.5% rests with the top ten. This TCR was recovered from a man over 45 with active COVID-19. The V gene is TRBV5-6, the J gene TRBJ1-2; D gene uncertain. Source material: peripheral blood. In nucleotides, the CDR3 is TGTGCCAGCAGCTTGGCCCGGGAGCTTAACTATGGCTACACCTTC. Translation gives CASSLARELNYGYTF.